These 19 T cell receptor beta chains originate from one sample sequenced in a study of regulatory T cells in long-lasting Graves disease. The sample's time point: newly diagnosed GD, antithyroid drugs for less than 3 months. Scientists built the TCR library using RNA that was extracted from PBMCs. For TCR beta, libraries came from iRepertoire HTBI primers and Arm-PCR of CDR3 regions. TCRdb re-called the multiplex PCR reads with MiXCR, one entry per CDR3 protein. The data show about 530,000 distinct CDR3 sequences, about 16% seen once. These data were also filed under a second study, of T cells in Graves' hyperthyroidism and ophthalmopathy.

This material consisted of peripheral blood mononuclear cells (PBMCs), taken at new diagnosis, from a patient treated with antithyroid drugs. The source of these receptors is a woman aged 40-60 years with Graves disease.

This clonotype came up many times. CDR3 sequence: CASSLGQKPQHF. In nucleotides, the CDR3 is TGTGCCAGCAGTTTAGGACAGAAGCCCCAGCATTTT. The rearrangement links TRBV28 to TRBJ1-5; perhaps TRBD1 as D (6 bases). This CDR3 contains 12 residues. Trimming took 2 bases from V and 8 from J, leaving 7 bases between them. Germline V gives CDR1 MDHEN, CDR2 SYDVKM.

About this clonotype itself: Possible read error: a much larger clone is one base away. This chain uses TRBV7-8 with TRBJ2-5; D uncertain. Germline values: CDR1 SGHVS, CDR2 FQNEAQ. V gave up 5 bases and J gave up 1 base, with 14 bases separating them. The CDR3 loop spans 15 amino acids. CDR3 amino acids: CASSHHIGPQETQYF. CDR3 in DNA: TGTGCCAGCAGCCATCATATTGGACCCCAAGAGACCCAGTACTTC. Filled out from reference TRBV7-8 and TRBJ2-5, the complete variable domain reads GAGVSQSPRYKVAKRGQDVALRCDPISGHVSLFWYQQALGQGPEFLTYFQNEAQLDKSGLPSDRFFAERPEGSVSTLKIQRTQQEDSAVYLCASSHHIGPQETQYFGPGTRLLVL.

The chain has TRBV3-1 and TRBJ1-4; the D gene is possibly TRBD1 (6 bases). Trimming left V 1 base short and J 5 bases short, with 11 bases between. The CDR3 is 15 residues long. CDR1 is LGHDT, CDR2 YNNKEL, per germline (reference sequence). The chain's CDR3 is CASSQGGGGNEKLFF. CDR3 DNA: TGTGCCAGCAGCCAAGGCGGGGGCGGGAATGAAAAACTGTTTTTT.

The table lists this clonotype with many counts. This chain links TRBV12-3 or TRBV12-4 with TRBJ1-4, with D possibly matching TRBD1 (5 bases). CDR3 size: 16 residues. Trimming cost V 3 bases and J 11 bases, with 22 bases left between them. The CDR3 DNA follows: TGTGCCAGCAGTTTTTGGGCGGCGGGACCTACGGGGAAACTGTTTTTT. Its translation: CASSFWAAGPTGKLFF.

The V and J genes are TRBV5-1 and TRBJ1-4; the D is unclear. The CDR3 covers 14 residues. The germline V gene encodes CDR1 SGHRS and CDR2 YFSETQ. The ends were cut back, 0 bases at V and 4 bases at J, with 7 bases in the middle. CDR3 bases: TGCGCCAGCAGCTTGGAACCTCTTAATGAAAAACTGTTTTTT. This sequence encodes CASSLEPLNEKLFF.

The V call is TRBV10-2, the J call TRBJ2-3, with D possibly being TRBD2 (6 bases). Germline assignment: CDR1 WSHSY and CDR2 SAAADI. This CDR3 is 14 amino acids long. V was shortened by 6 bases and J by 2 bases, with 12 bases between the two germline ends. The CDR3 loop is CASRELAYTDTQYF. DNA of the CDR3: TGCGCCAGCAGGGAGCTAGCGTACACAGATACGCAGTATTTT.

This clonotype has at least ten counts. V gene TRBV19 combines with J gene TRBJ1-1; maybe TRBD1 (5 bases). Trimming pared 10 bases from V and 1 base from J, leaving 16 bases between. Germline assignment: CDR1 LNHDA and CDR2 SQIVND (reference sequence). This CDR3 has 14 amino acids. CDR3 coding DNA: TGTGCCACCACAGACCCGGACACGAACACTGAAGCTTTCTTT. Translating gives CATTDPDTNTEAFF.

The chain links TRBV9 to TRBJ2-3; 7 nucleotides align to TRBD1. V lost 0 bases, J lost 2 bases, and 3 bases stayed unmatched. The CDR3 has 15 residues. The germline V gene has CDR1 SGDLS and CDR2 YYNGEE. The CDR3 spells CASSVGGQNTDTQYF. For the CDR3, the DNA is TGTGCCAGCAGCGTAGGGGGACAGAACACAGATACGCAGTATTTT. Combining the CDR3 with reference TRBV9 and TRBJ2-3 gives the whole variable domain DSGVTQTPKHLITATGQRVTLRCSPRSGDLSVYWYQQSLDQGLQFLIQYYNGEERAKGNILERFSAQQFPDLHSELNLSSLELGDSALYFCASSVGGQNTDTQYFGPGTRLTVL.

Ten or more counts support this clonotype. The V and J genes are TRBV6-2 or TRBV6-3 and TRBJ1-1; the match to TRBD1 covers 10 bases. The CDR3 has 15 amino acids. Germline lookup yields CDR1 MNHEY and CDR2 SVGEGT. Trimming cost V 7 bases and J 4 bases; bases outside gene matches: 9. The CDR3 DNA is TGTGCCAGCAAGACGACAGGGGGCATGAGCACTGAAGCTTTCTTT. Translating it yields CASKTTGGMSTEAFF.

This clonotype was detected only once. Possible read error: a much larger clone is one base away. The conserved final phenylalanine or tryptophan is absent from the CDR3, which likely points to a read error. The V call is TRBV6-9, the J call TRBJ2-5, with D perhaps matching TRBD1 or TRBD2 (5 bases each). The germline V gene has CDR1 MNHGY and CDR2 SVAAGI. The ends were cut back, 7 bases at V and 4 bases at J, with 19 bases in the middle. The CDR3 spans 15 residues. This chain's CDR3 is CASIRVIGAPETQYS. The CDR3 DNA sequence: TGTGCCAGCATTCGGGTCATCGGGGCCCCAGAGACCCAGTACTCC.

This clonotype was seen at least ten times. The rearrangement uses TRBV3-1 and TRBJ2-3; 8 nucleotides agree with TRBD1. The trim removed 3 bases at V and 4 bases at J, leaving 9 bases unmatched. There are 16 residues in the CDR3. CDR1 LGHDT and CDR2 YNNKEL come from the germline V gene (reference sequence). CDR3 amino acids: CASSQPPDRDSDTQYF. CDR3 in DNA: TGTGCCAGCAGCCAGCCTCCGGACAGGGATTCAGATACGCAGTATTTT.

This clonotype was found a few times. The chain couples TRBV5-4 to TRBJ2-2; D tentatively reads TRBD1 or TRBD2 (5 bases each). Germline V gives CDR1 SGHNT, CDR2 YYREEE (reference sequence). With 2 bases removed from V and 6 bases from J, the gap between germline ends came to 8 bases. The CDR3 is 13 residues long. The CDR3 coding sequence is TGTGCCAGCAGCTTAAGGGACCCCGGGGAGCTGTTTTTT. The encoded protein is CASSLRDPGELFF.

The table lists this clonotype with many counts. The V gene is TRBV29-1, the J gene TRBJ2-3; D gene ambiguous. The CDR3 consists of 12 residues. Germline lookup yields CDR1 SQVTM and CDR2 ANQGSEA. The V and J ends lost 3 bases and 1 base respectively, with 5 bases between them. DNA for the CDR3: TGCAGCGTTGATAGGGGCACAGATACGCAGTATTTT. It encodes CSVDRGTDTQYF.

The chain recombines TRBV3-1 with TRBJ2-5, with 7 bases lining up with TRBD1. Per the germline V gene, CDR1 is LGHDT and CDR2 is YNNKEL (reference sequence). This CDR3 region has 16 residues. V shed 3 bases, J shed 7 bases, and the junction held 14 bases outside the gene matches. The CDR3 region has the DNA TGTGCCAGCAGCCAGCCGAGGACAGGATTGAGTGGGACCCAGTACTTC. Protein product: CASSQPRTGLSGTQYF.

V gene TRBV12-5 combines with J gene TRBJ1-3; TRBD1 aligns across 11 bases. CDR1 LGHNT and CDR2 FRNRAP come from the germline V gene. V lost 2 bases, J lost 0 bases, and 12 bases stayed unmatched. The length of the CDR3 is 20 residues. The CDR3 region is CASGLLSVGQGVYSGNTIYF. The CDR3 DNA reads TGTGCTAGTGGTTTGCTCTCAGTGGGACAGGGGGTTTACTCTGGAAACACCATATATTTT.

This clonotype has more than one count but fewer than ten. This chain joins TRBV6-2 or TRBV6-3 and TRBJ1-6, with D possibly matching TRBD1 (5 bases). V dropped 5 bases and J dropped 14 bases, with 16 bases sitting between them. The CDR3 is 13 residues long. The V gene's germline CDR1 is MNHEY and CDR2 SVGEGT. CDR3 residues: CASSRKRDESLHF. The CDR3 coding sequence is TGTGCCAGCAGTCGGAAACGGGACGAATCCCTCCACTTT.

This clonotype showed up many times. The gene calls are TRBV28 and TRBJ2-3; perhaps TRBD1 as D (6 bases). The CDR3 is 17 residues long. Germline V CDR1 and CDR2: MDHEN, SYDVKM. V lost 6 bases to trimming and J lost 0 bases, with 19 bases between them. The CDR3, as DNA: TGTGCCAGCAGCCCAGCGAACAGGGTTTCGAGCACAGATACGCAGTATTTT. Amino acids: CASSPANRVSSTDTQYF.

The sample holds a few counts of this clonotype. The junction does not match germline at one end; this may be a read error. The V gene is TRBV7-7, the J gene TRBJ1-1; D might be TRBD1 (6 bases). There are 14 residues in the CDR3. Per the germline V gene, CDR1 is SSHAT and CDR2 is FNYEAQ (reference sequence). DNA for the CDR3: TGTGCTAGCAGCTTAGCTGGGTACAGGGCTGAAGCTTTCTTT. Translation: CASSLAGYRAEAFF. The full variable domain, in which reference TRBV7-7 and TRBJ1-1 provide the parts outside the CDR3, is GAGVSQSPRYKVTKRGQDVTLRCDPISSHATLYWYQQALGQGPEFLTYFNYEAQPDKSGLPSDRFSAERPEGSISTLTIQRTEQRDSAMYRCASSLAGYRAEAFFGQGTRLTVV.

This clonotype was detected many times. This chain links TRBV11-2 with TRBJ2-1; a weak D match, TRBD1 (5 bases). Looked up from germline, CDR1 is SGHAT and CDR2 is FQNNGV. Trimming cost V 1 base and J 0 bases, with 7 bases left between them. The CDR3 extends over 15 amino acids. CDR3 sequence (DNA): TGTGCCAGCAGCTTAGCAGGGCCCTCCTACAATGAGCAGTTCTTC. As protein: CASSLAGPSYNEQFF.